Each of the 22 T cell receptor beta chains below was sequenced from the same sample in a study of chemoradiotherapy in HPV16-positive cancers. Produced via immunoSEQ multiplex PCR; TCRdb's table is partial and in-frame only. In the table there are under 85,000 clones, around nine tenths of which are singletons. The specimen was blood, collected from a patient who underwent chemoradiotherapy. These receptors came from a human donor with HPV-associated anogenital cancer.

J is TRBJ1-1 and V is TRBV4-1; D not resolved. The V gene lost 1 base and the J gene lost 4 bases, with 16 bases spanning the gap. Germline CDR1 is MGHRA and CDR2 is YSYEKL. The CDR3 consists of 16 residues. Here the CDR3 reads CASSQALGSTPTEAFF. The CDR3 DNA reads as TGCGCCAGCAGCCAAGCACTGGGCAGCACTCCCACTGAAGCTTTCTTT.

The J gene is TRBJ2-7, the V gene TRBV19; the D gene could be TRBD1 or TRBD2 (6 bases each). Trimming left V 1 base short and J 3 bases short, with 10 bases between. The CDR3 extends over 14 amino acids. Germline CDR1 and CDR2: LNHDA and SQIVND (reference sequence). The CDR3 sequence is CASSIGGANYEQYF. The CDR3 DNA reads TGTGCCAGTAGTATAGGGGGGGCGAACTACGAGCAGTACTTC.

The CDR3 DNA sequence: TGCGCCAGCAGCTCGGCCGGTGACGAGCAGTACTTC. It translates to CASSSAGDEQYF. V is TRBV5-1 and J is TRBJ2-7; D is uncertain. CDR1 SGHRS and CDR2 YFSETQ come from the germline V gene. The V gene lost 3 bases and the J gene lost 5 bases, with 9 bases spanning the gap. The CDR3 extends over 12 amino acids.

The chain carries TRBV4-1 and TRBJ2-2, with TRBD1 matching over 7 bases. Germline loops: CDR1 MGHRA, CDR2 YSYEKL. J was trimmed by 1 base and V by 4 bases; bases with no gene match: 6. The CDR3 loop spans 16 amino acids. In DNA form, the CDR3 reads TGCGCCAGCAGCCCGGGACAGAGAAAGAACACCGGGGAGCTGTTTTTT. Translated: CASSPGQRKNTGELFF.

The CDR3: CASRDVRGYGEAFF. In nucleotides, the CDR3 is TGCGCCAGCAGGGACGTACGGGGTTACGGTGAAGCTTTCTTT. The rearrangement uses TRBV5-1 and TRBJ1-1; no firm D call. With 5 bases removed from V and 7 bases from J, the gap between germline ends came to 18 bases. The V gene's germline CDR1 is SGHRS and CDR2 YFSETQ. The CDR3 spans 14 residues.

The V and J genes are TRBV4-2 and TRBJ1-1; D may be TRBD1 (6 bases). The V end was cut by 0 bases, the J end by 7 bases, with 12 bases between. Looked up from germline, CDR1 is LGHNA and CDR2 is YNFKEQ. This CDR3 spans 14 amino acids. CDR3 sequence reads: CASSQDQGNYEAFF. The DNA of the CDR3 is TGTGCCAGCAGCCAAGACCAGGGGAATTATGAAGCTTTCTTT.

The rearrangement uses TRBV4-1 and TRBJ1-1; D call uncertain. Germline assignment: CDR1 MGHRA and CDR2 YSYEKL. V gave up 1 base and J gave up 5 bases, with 8 bases separating them. The CDR3 spans 13 residues. This CDR3 is CASSQAEVTEAFF. The CDR3, as DNA: TGCGCCAGCAGCCAAGCGGAGGTGACTGAAGCTTTCTTT.

V is TRBV11-2 and J is TRBJ2-3, with D perhaps matching TRBD2 (5 bases). This CDR3 contains 17 residues. Between the trimmed V and J ends, which lost 1 base and 0 bases, there was a span of 14 bases. Germline CDR1 reads SGHAT; CDR2 reads FQNNGV. The CDR3 protein is CASSLGAGLSSTDTQYF. The CDR3 region has the DNA TGTGCCAGCAGCTTAGGGGCGGGCCTCAGTAGCACAGATACGCAGTATTTT.

The CDR3 nucleotides are TGTGCCAGCAGCCTCGACAGCTACCAATATGGCTACACCTTC. Translating gives CASSLDSYQYGYTF. This chain uses TRBV5-4 with TRBJ1-2; weak D call: TRBD1 (5 bases). V dropped 4 bases and J dropped 5 bases, with 15 bases sitting between them. This CDR3 has 14 amino acids. CDR1 and CDR2 from the germline V gene are SGHNT and YYREEE (reference sequence).

This chain joins TRBV5-1 and TRBJ2-7; tentatively, D is TRBD1 or TRBD2 (6 bases each). Germline CDR1 and CDR2: SGHRS and YFSETQ. This CDR3 has 14 amino acids. The germline V and J ends were trimmed by 6 bases and 0 bases, with 13 bases remaining between them. As DNA, the CDR3 is TGCGCCAGCACGTCGGGGGCCAACTCCTACGAGCAGTACTTC. Its protein product is CASTSGANSYEQYF.

This chain joins TRBV7-9 and TRBJ1-1; D is unclear. The V gene's germline CDR1 is SEHNR and CDR2 FQNEAQ (reference sequence). V was cut by 2 bases and J by 0 bases, with 4 bases left in between. The CDR3 has 13 residues. CDR3 sequence (DNA): TGTGCCAGCAGCTTATTTCTGAACACTGAAGCTTTCTTT. This translates into CASSLFLNTEAFF.

The J gene is TRBJ2-5, the V gene TRBV7-9, with TRBD2 matching 13 bases. CDR3 length: 17 amino acids. Unmatched junction bases numbered 2, after V lost 1 base and J lost 0 bases. Germline V CDR1 and CDR2: SEHNR, FQNEAQ (reference sequence). In DNA form, the CDR3 reads TGTGCCAGCAGCTTAGGACTAGCGGGAGGCCACCAAGAGACCCAGTACTTC. It encodes CASSLGLAGGHQETQYF. Variable domain in full (rest from reference TRBV7-9 and TRBJ2-5): DTGVSQNPRHKITKRGQNVTFRCDPISEHNRLYWYRQTLGQGPEFLTYFQNEAQLEKSRLLSDRFSAERPKGSFSTLEIQRTEQGDSAMYLCASSLGLAGGHQETQYFGPGTRLLVL.

The V and J genes are TRBV28 and TRBJ2-1, with D possibly called TRBD1 or TRBD2 (6 bases each). V was shortened by 7 bases and J by 0 bases, with 13 bases between the two germline ends. Per the germline V gene, CDR1 is MDHEN and CDR2 is SYDVKM. The length of the CDR3 is 15 residues. The CDR3 DNA is TGTGCCAGCATCGGGGGCGGGGTCTCCTACAATGAGCAGTTCTTC. Protein: CASIGGGVSYNEQFF.

The J gene is TRBJ1-1, the V gene TRBV29-1, with D possibly being TRBD1 (5 bases). Trimming removed 6 bases at V and 3 bases at J, with 11 bases between. Germline CDR1 and CDR2: SQVTM and ANQGSEA. This CDR3 is built from 12 residues. CDR3 sequence: CSVWGMDTEAFF. The CDR3 nucleotides read TGCAGCGTCTGGGGCATGGACACTGAAGCTTTCTTT.

The rearrangement joins TRBV27 to TRBJ1-1, with D hard to call. Germline V gene data show CDR1 as MNHEY and CDR2 as SMNVEV (reference sequence). The CDR3 is made up of 15 amino acids. Trimming removed 5 bases from V and 2 bases from J, with 15 bases in between. The CDR3 DNA is TGTGCCAGCAGTCACCGGACGGAAATCAACACTGAAGCTTTCTTT. Protein product: CASSHRTEINTEAFF.

The V call is TRBV7-9, the J call TRBJ2-2, with 10 positions matching TRBD2. In germline, CDR1 is SEHNR, CDR2 FQNEAQ (reference sequence). The CDR3 length is 18 residues. The V and J ends lost 2 bases and 4 bases, in that order; junction bases with no gene match: 10. CDR3 amino acids: CASSLRSLAGERTGELFF. The CDR3 nucleotides read TGTGCCAGCAGCTTACGTTCCCTAGCGGGAGAACGCACCGGGGAGCTGTTTTTT.

The chain uses TRBV5-1 and TRBJ2-5; D not resolved. The CDR3 runs 12 residues. Germline assignment: CDR1 SGHRS and CDR2 YFSETQ. The V and J ends lost 5 bases and 1 base respectively, with 6 bases between them. The DNA of the CDR3 is TGCGCCAGCAGTCAGACCCAAGAGACCCAGTACTTC. This sequence encodes CASSQTQETQYF.

This chain uses TRBV9 with TRBJ2-7; 9 nucleotides agree with TRBD1. Germline V lookup: CDR1 SGDLS, CDR2 YYNGEE. CDR3 length equals 14 residues. After removal of 4 bases from V and 2 bases from J, the junction contained 4 bases not matched to a gene. This CDR3 is CASSPGQGTYEQYF. As DNA, the CDR3 is TGTGCCAGCAGCCCGGGACAGGGTACCTACGAGCAGTACTTC.

The chain employs TRBV14 and TRBJ2-2; weak D call: TRBD1 (6 bases). Trimming left V 6 bases short and J 1 base short, with 15 bases between. Germline V gene lookup returns CDR1 SGHDN and CDR2 FVKESK. This CDR3 has 16 amino acids. The CDR3 reads CASSRDILRNTGELFF. DNA of the CDR3: TGTGCCAGCAGTCGGGACATCCTACGGAACACCGGGGAGCTGTTTTTT.

This clone was counted a single time. The rearrangement joins TRBV6-4 to TRBJ2-3, with TRBD1 matching over 10 bases. Losses at the gene ends were 5 bases for V and 1 base for J; bases not matched to a gene: 3. Germline V gene sequence: CDR1 MRHNA, CDR2 SNTAGT. The CDR3 has 15 amino acids. The CDR3 region is CASSTGTGGTDTQYF. DNA of the CDR3: TGTGCCAGCAGTACCGGGACAGGGGGCACAGATACGCAGTATTTT.

The chain employs TRBV5-8 and TRBJ1-3; D remains ambiguous. The CDR3 covers 16 residues. The V gene lost 2 bases and the J gene lost 0 bases, with 12 bases spanning the gap. Germline V gene data show CDR1 as SGHTS and CDR2 as YDEGEE. CDR3 bases: TGTGCCAGCAGCTTACTTGTCGTCAGCTCTGGAAACACCATATATTTT. This gives the protein CASSLLVVSSGNTIYF.

The chain couples TRBV5-1 to TRBJ2-7, with 9 bases lining up with TRBD1. V gave up 4 bases and J gave up 5 bases; unmatched junction bases: 7. In germline, CDR1 is SGHRS, CDR2 YFSETQ. This CDR3 is 14 amino acids long. DNA for the CDR3: TGCGCCAGCAGCCCAGGACAGGGGACGGACGAGCAGTACTTC. Protein: CASSPGQGTDEQYF. Together with reference TRBV5-1 and TRBJ2-7, the CDR3 gives the full variable domain: KAGVTQTPRYLIKTRGQQVTLSCSPISGHRSVSWYQQTPGQGLQFLFEYFSETQRNKGNFPGRFSGRQFSNSRSEMNVSTLELGDSALYLCASSPGQGTDEQYFGPGTRLTVT.